This T cell receptor (beta chain) was obtained from a study of OX40 agonist ivuxolimab in advanced cancers. The CDR3 is 16 residues long. In germline, CDR1 is LGHNT, CDR2 FRNRAP. V was shortened by 9 bases and J by 2 bases, with 23 bases between the two germline ends. Measured with immunoSEQ multiplex PCR; TCRdb has only the in-frame clones, and not every one. This table has 50,000 to 75,000 clones, about 89% appearing once. This clonotype was sampled from an adult with an advanced solid tumor such as melanoma, head and neck, liver or kidney cancer. The sequencing here drew on CD4+ or CD8+ T cells sorted from blood, taken in a trial of the OX40 agonist ivuxolimab. The gene calls are TRBV12-5 and TRBJ2-7; D is ambiguous. For the CDR3, the DNA is TGTGCTAGATACCGTCGTACCTTTCTAATACCCTACGAGCAGTACTTC. Encoded protein: CARYRRTFLIPYEQYF.